This T cell receptor (beta chain) appears in the sequencing data of a study of graft-versus-host responses after intestinal transplantation. Across the study: Recipients were given multivisceral, liver-intestinal, or isolated intestinal transplants. The recipients all started with anti-thymocyte globulin induction and then took tacrolimus and steroids for 2 to 3 years.

Only in-frame clones appear in the TCRdb table, and some are missing; sequencing was by immunoSEQ multiplex PCR. The sample holds more than 100,000 clones, approximately 92% seen once. CDR3 length: 17 amino acids. CDR1 and CDR2 from the germline V gene are SNHLY and FYNNEI. V was clipped by 1 base and J by 0 bases, with 12 bases between them. A remark on this clone: Its antigen remains unidentified.

The sample here was unstimulated CD4+ T cells sorted from spleen or lymph node cells, taken before intestinal transplant. V usage is TRBV2 and J usage is TRBJ1-4; the D is unclear. The clonotype comes from a human donor who received an intestinal transplant. CDR3 bases: TGTGCCAGCAGTGAAGAGCAGAGTTCAGCAACTAATGAAAAACTGTTTTTT. Translated: CASSEEQSSATNEKLFF.